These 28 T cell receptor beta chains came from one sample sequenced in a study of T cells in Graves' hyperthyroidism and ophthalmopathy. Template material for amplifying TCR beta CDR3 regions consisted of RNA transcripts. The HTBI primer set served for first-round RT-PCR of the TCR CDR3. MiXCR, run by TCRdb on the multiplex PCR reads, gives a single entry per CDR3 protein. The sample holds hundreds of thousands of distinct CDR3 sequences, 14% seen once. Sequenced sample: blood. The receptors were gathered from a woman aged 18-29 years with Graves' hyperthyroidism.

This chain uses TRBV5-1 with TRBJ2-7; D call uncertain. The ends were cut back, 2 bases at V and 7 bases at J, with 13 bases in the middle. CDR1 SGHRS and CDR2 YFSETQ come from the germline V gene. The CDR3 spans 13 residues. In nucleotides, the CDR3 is TGCGCCAGCAGCTTACCCCCTCAGGAGGAGCAGTACTTC. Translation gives CASSLPPQEEQYF.

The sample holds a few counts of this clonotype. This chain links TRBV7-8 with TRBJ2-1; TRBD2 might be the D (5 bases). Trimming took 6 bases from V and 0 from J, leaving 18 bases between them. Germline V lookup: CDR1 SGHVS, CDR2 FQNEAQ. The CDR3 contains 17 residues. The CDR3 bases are TGTGCCAGCAGACTCGAACTAGGATCTAGCTCCTACAATGAGCAGTTCTTC. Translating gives CASRLELGSSSYNEQFF.

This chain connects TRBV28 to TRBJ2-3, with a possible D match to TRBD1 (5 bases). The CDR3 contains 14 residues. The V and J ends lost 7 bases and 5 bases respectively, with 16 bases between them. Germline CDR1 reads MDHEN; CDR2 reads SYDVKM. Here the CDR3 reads CASTSDTEGDTQYF. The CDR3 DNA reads TGTGCCAGCACCTCGGACACGGAAGGAGATACGCAGTATTTT.

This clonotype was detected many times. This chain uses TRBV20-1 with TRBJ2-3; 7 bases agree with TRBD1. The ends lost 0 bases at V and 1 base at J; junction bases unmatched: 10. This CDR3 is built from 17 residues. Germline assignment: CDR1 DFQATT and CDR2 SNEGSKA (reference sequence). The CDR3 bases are TGCAGTGCTAGAGAAGGGTTATGGGACAGCGGCACAGATACGCAGTATTTT. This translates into CSAREGLWDSGTDTQYF.

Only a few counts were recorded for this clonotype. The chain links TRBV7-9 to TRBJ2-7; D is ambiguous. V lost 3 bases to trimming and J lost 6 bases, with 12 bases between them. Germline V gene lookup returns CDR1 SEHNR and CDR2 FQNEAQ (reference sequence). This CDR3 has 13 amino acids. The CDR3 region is CASSFSFRSEQYF. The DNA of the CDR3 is TGTGCCAGCAGCTTCTCATTCAGATCCGAGCAGTACTTC. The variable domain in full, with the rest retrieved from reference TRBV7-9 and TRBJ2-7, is DTGVSQNPRHKITKRGQNVTFRCDPISEHNRLYWYRQTLGQGPEFLTYFQNEAQLEKSRLLSDRFSAERPKGSFSTLEIQRTEQGDSAMYLCASSFSFRSEQYFGPGTRLTVT.

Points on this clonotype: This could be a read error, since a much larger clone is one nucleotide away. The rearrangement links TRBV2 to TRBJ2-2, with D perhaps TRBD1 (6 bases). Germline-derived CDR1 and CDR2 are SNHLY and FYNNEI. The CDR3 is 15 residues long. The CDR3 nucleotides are TGTGCCAGCAGTGAAATCCCCACAGGGACCGGGGAGCTGTGTTTT. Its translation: CASSEIPTGTGELCF.

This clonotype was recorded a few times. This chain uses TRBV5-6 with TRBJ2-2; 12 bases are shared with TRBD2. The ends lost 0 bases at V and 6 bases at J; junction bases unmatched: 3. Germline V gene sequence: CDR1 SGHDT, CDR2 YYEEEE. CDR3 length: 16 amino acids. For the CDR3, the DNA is TGTGCCAGCAGCTTGGGACTAGCGGGAGCCCCCGGGGAGCTGTTTTTT. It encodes CASSLGLAGAPGELFF.

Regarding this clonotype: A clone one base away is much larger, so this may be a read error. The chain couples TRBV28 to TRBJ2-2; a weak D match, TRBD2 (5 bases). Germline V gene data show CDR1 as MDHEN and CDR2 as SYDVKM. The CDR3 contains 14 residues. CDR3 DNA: TGTGCCACCGAGCCCGATTCGAACACCGGGGAGCTGCTTTTT. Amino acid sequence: CATEPDSNTGELLF. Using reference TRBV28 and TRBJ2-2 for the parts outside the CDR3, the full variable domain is DVKVTQSSRYLVKRTGEKVFLECVQDMDHENMFWYRQDPGLGLRLIYFSYDVKMKEKGDIPEGYSVSREKKERFSLILESASTNQTSMYLCATEPDSNTGELLFGEGSRLTVL.

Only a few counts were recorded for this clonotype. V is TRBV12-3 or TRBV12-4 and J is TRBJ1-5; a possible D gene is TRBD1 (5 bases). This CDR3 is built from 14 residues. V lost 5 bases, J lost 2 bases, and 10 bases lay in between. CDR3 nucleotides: TGTGCCAGCAGTGGAGGGGTTCGCAATCAGCCCCAGCATTTT. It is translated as CASSGGVRNQPQHF.

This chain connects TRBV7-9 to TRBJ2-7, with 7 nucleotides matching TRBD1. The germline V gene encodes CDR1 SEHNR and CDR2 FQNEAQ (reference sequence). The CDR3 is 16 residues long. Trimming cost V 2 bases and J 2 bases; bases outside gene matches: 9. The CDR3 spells CASSLSTGTDPYEQYF. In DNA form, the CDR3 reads TGTGCCAGCAGCTTATCTACCGGGACAGATCCCTACGAGCAGTACTTC.

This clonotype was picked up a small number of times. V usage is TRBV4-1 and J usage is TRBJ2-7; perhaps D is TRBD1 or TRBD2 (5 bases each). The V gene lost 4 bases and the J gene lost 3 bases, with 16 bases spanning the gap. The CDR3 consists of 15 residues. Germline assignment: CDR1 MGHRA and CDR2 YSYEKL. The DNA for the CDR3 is TGCGCCAGCAGCCCCAGGGACGGGGCCGTCTACGAGCAGTACTTC. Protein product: CASSPRDGAVYEQYF.

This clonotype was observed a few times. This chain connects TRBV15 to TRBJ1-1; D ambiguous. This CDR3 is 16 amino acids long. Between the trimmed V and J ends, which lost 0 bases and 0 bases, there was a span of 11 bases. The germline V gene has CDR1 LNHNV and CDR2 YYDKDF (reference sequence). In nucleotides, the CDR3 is TGTGCCACCAGCAGAGATTGGACCCGGGTGAACACTGAAGCTTTCTTT. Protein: CATSRDWTRVNTEAFF. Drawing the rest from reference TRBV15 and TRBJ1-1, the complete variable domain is DAMVIQNPRYQVTQFGKPVTLSCSQTLNHNVMYWYQQKSSQAPKLLFHYYDKDFNNEADTPDNFQSRRPNTSFCFLDIRSPGLGDTAMYLCATSRDWTRVNTEAFFGQGTRLTVV.

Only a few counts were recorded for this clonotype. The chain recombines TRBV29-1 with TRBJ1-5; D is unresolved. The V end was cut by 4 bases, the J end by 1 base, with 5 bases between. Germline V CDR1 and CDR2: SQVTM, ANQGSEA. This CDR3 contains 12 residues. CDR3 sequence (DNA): TGCAGCGTTGGGTGGAGCAATCAGCCCCAGCATTTT. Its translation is CSVGWSNQPQHF.

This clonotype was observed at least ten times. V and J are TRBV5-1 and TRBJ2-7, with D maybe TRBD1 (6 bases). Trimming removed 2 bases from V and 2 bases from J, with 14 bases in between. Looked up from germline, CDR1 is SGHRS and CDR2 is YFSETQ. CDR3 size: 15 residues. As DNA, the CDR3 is TGCGCCAGCAGCTTAGGCGGACAGTTTGCCTACGAGCAGTACTTC. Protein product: CASSLGGQFAYEQYF.

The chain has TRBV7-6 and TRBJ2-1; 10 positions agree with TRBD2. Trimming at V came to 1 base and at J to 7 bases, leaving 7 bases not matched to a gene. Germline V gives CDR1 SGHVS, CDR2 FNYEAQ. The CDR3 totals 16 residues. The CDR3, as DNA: TGTGCCAGCAGCTTAGGGTCTAGCGGGAGTGTTAATGAGCAGTTCTTC. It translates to CASSLGSSGSVNEQFF.

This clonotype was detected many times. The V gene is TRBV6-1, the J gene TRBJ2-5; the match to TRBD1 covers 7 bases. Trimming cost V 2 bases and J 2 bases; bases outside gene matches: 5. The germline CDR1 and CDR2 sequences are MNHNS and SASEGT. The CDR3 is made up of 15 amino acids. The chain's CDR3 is CASSEKPGGQETQYF. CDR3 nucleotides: TGTGCCAGCAGTGAAAAGCCAGGGGGACAAGAGACCCAGTACTTC.

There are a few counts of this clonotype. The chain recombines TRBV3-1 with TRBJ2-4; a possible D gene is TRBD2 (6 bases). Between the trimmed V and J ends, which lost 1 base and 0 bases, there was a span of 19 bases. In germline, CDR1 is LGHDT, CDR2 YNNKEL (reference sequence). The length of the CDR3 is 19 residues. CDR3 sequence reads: CASSQGVVRAGIAKNIQYF. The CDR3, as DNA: TGTGCCAGCAGCCAAGGTGTCGTTCGGGCGGGGATAGCCAAAAACATTCAGTACTTC.

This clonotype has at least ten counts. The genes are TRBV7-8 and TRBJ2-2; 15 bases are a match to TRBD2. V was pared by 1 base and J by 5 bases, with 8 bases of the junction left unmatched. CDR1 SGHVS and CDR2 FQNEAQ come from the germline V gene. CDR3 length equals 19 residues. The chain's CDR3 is CASSLGGTSGRSGTGELFF. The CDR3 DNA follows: TGTGCCAGCAGCTTAGGAGGGACTAGCGGGAGGTCAGGGACCGGGGAGCTGTTTTTT.

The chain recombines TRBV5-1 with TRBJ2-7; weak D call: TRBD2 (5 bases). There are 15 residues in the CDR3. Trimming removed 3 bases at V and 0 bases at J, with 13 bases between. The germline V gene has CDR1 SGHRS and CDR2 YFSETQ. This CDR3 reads CASSSGSVSSYEQYF. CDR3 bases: TGCGCCAGCAGCTCCGGTAGCGTGAGCTCCTACGAGCAGTACTTC. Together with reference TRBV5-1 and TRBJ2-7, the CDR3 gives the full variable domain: KAGVTQTPRYLIKTRGQQVTLSCSPISGHRSVSWYQQTPGQGLQFLFEYFSETQRNKGNFPGRFSGRQFSNSRSEMNVSTLELGDSALYLCASSSGSVSSYEQYFGPGTRLTVT.

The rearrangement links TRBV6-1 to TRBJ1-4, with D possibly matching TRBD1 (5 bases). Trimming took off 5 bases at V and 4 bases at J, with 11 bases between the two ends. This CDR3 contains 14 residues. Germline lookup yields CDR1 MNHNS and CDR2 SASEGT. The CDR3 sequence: CASSSRRGNEKLFF. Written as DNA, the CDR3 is TGTGCCAGCAGTTCCCGGAGGGGTAATGAAAAACTGTTTTTT.

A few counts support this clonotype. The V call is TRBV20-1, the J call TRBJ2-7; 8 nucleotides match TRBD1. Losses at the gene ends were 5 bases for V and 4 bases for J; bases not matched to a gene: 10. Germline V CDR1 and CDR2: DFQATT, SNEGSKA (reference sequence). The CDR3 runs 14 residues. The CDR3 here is CSARVDRVSYEQYF. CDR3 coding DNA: TGCAGTGCTCGAGTGGACAGGGTGTCTTACGAGCAGTACTTC.

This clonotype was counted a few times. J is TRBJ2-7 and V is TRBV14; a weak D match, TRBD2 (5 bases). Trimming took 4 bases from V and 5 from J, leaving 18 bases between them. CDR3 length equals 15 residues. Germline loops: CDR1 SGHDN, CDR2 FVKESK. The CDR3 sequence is CASSPMRARHHEQYF. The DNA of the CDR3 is TGTGCCAGCAGCCCTATGAGGGCCAGGCACCACGAGCAGTACTTC. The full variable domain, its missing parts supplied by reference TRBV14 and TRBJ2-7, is EAGVTQFPSHSVIEKGQTVTLRCDPISGHDNLYWYRRVMGKEIKFLLHFVKESKQDESGMPNNRFLAERTGGTYSTLKVQPAELEDSGVYFCASSPMRARHHEQYFGPGTRLTVT.

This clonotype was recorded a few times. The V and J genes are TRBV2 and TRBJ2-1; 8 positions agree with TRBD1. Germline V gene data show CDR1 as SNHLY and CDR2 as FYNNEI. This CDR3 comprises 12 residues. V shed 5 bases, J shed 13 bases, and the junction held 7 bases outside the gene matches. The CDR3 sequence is CASSTGQGGQFF. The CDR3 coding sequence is TGTGCCAGCAGTACTGGACAGGGCGGCCAGTTCTTC.

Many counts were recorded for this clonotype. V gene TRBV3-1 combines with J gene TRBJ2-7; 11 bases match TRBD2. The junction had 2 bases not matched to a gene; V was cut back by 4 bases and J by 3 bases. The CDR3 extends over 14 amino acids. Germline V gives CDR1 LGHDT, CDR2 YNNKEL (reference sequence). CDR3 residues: CASSPTSGVYEQYF. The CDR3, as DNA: TGTGCCAGCAGCCCGACTAGCGGGGTCTACGAGCAGTACTTC.

The CDR3 DNA reads TGCAGCGTTGAAGGAAGACTTACCACAGATACGCAGTATTTT. It translates to CSVEGRLTTDTQYF. The chain recombines TRBV29-1 with TRBJ2-3; D is undetermined. The germline V gene encodes CDR1 SQVTM and CDR2 ANQGSEA. The length of the CDR3 is 14 residues. Trimming cost V 1 base and J 2 bases, with 10 bases left between them.

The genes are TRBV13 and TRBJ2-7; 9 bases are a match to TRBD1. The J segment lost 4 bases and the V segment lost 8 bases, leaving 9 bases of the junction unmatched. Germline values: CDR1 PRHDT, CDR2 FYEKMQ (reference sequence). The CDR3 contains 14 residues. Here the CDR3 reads CASLKQGAGYEQYF. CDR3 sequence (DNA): TGTGCCAGCTTGAAACAGGGGGCAGGGTACGAGCAGTACTTC.

This CDR3 reads CASSSTRWMQYF. In DNA, the CDR3 is TGTGCCAGCAGTTCTACCCGGTGGATGCAGTATTTT. J is TRBJ2-3 and V is TRBV6-5; D is undetermined. Trimming cost V 4 bases and J 11 bases, with 13 bases left between them. The CDR3 totals 12 residues. Germline CDR1 reads MNHEY; CDR2 reads SVGAGI.

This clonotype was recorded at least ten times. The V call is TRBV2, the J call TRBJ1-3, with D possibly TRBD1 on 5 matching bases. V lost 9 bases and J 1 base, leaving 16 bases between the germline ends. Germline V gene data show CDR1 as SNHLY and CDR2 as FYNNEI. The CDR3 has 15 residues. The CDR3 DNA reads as TGTGCCAGTGAAAGGGGTCTTATTTCTGGAAACACCATATATTTT. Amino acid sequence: CASERGLISGNTIYF.